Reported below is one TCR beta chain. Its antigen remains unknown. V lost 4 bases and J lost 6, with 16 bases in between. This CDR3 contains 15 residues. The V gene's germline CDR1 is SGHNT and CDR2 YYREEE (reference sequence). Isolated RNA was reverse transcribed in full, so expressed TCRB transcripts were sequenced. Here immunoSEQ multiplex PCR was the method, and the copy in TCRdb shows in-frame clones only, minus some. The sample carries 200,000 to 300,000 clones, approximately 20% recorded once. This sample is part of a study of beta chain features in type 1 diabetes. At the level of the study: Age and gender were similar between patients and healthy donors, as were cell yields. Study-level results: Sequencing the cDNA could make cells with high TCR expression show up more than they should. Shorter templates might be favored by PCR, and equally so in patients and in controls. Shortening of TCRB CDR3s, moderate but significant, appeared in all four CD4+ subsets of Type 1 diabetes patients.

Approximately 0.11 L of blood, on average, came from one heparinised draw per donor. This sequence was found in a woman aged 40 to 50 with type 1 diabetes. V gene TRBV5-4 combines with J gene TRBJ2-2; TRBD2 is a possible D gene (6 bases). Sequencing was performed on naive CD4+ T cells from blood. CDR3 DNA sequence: TGTGCCAGCAGCCTAGTCTTGGCGGGGCCCGGGGAGCTGTTTTTT. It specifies CASSLVLAGPGELFF.